Listed here are 14 T cell receptor beta chains from one sample, sequenced in a study of T cells in Graves' hyperthyroidism and ophthalmopathy. RNA transcripts provided the source from which TCR beta CDR3 regions were amplified. HTBI primers drove first-round RT-PCR of the TCR CDR3. TCRdb independently ran MiXCR on the multiplex PCR reads; one entry per CDR3 protein. Found here are 800,000 or so distinct CDR3 sequences, over 35% of them singletons; the top ten hold approximately 8.7%. Sequencing input: blood. All receptors derive from a man in his late teens or twenties with Graves' hyperthyroidism.

Written as DNA, the CDR3 is TGTGCCAGCAGCGGTGGTTTCCTCGAGGAGGAGGAAAAACTGTTTTTT. Amino acids: CASSGGFLEEEEKLFF. The chain links TRBV9 to TRBJ1-4; D not resolved. V gave up 3 bases and J gave up 8 bases, with 20 bases separating them. Germline CDR1 is SGDLS and CDR2 is YYNGEE. The CDR3 is 16 residues long.

The chain carries TRBV10-2 and TRBJ2-7; 7 bases map to TRBD2. Trimming took 4 bases from V and 3 from J; bases not matched to a gene: 9. The CDR3 sequence is 15 residues long. CDR1 is WSHSY, CDR2 SAAADI, per germline. The CDR3 coding sequence is TGCGCCAGCAGTGGGGGAGGGTTCGGCAGCTACGAGCAGTACTTC. This codes for CASSGGGFGSYEQYF.

The chain carries TRBV2 and TRBJ2-5, with 11 bases aligning to TRBD2. J lost 0 bases, V lost 5 bases, and 8 bases had no gene match. This CDR3 region has 17 residues. Germline CDR1 reads SNHLY; CDR2 reads FYNNEI. As DNA, the CDR3 is TGTGCCAGCAGTTTCACCGGGACTAGCGGATACCAAGAGACCCAGTACTTC. Its translation is CASSFTGTSGYQETQYF.

This clonotype was recorded only once. One end of the junction fails to match germline, which may point to a read error. This chain joins TRBV10-3 and TRBJ2-7; D might be TRBD1 or TRBD2, each matching 5 bases. The CDR3 covers 13 residues. Germline values: CDR1 ENHRY, CDR2 SYGVKD. Here the CDR3 reads CASSKGTREKQYF. The CDR3 bases are TGTGCCAGCAGTAAGGGGACGAGGGAAAAGCAGTACTTC.

This clonotype was seen only once. A single base separates this from a much larger clone, so it may be a read error. The V gene is TRBV2, the J gene TRBJ2-7; 7 bases are a match to TRBD1. This CDR3 contains 13 residues. CDR1 SNHLY and CDR2 FYNNEI come from the germline V gene. The CDR3, as DNA: TGTGCCAGCAGATCCACAGGGGTTTACGAGCAGTGCTTC. Its translation is CASRSTGVYEQCF.

This clonotype was recorded many times. CDR3 region: CASSIRRDNSPLHF. The CDR3 region has the DNA TGTGCCAGTAGTATTCGGAGGGATAATTCACCCCTCCACTTT. The rearrangement joins TRBV19 to TRBJ1-6, with D unresolved. The CDR3 has 14 residues. The germline V gene encodes CDR1 LNHDA and CDR2 SQIVND (reference sequence). V was shortened by 3 bases and J by 5 bases, with 8 bases between the two germline ends.

The chain combines TRBV9 with TRBJ2-5; TRBD2 might be the D (5 bases). Trimming stripped 3 bases from V and 6 bases from J, with 15 bases between. CDR3 length equals 14 residues. Per the germline V gene, CDR1 is SGDLS and CDR2 is YYNGEE. CDR3 sequence reads: CASSGGLPGKTQYF. The CDR3, as DNA: TGTGCCAGCAGCGGCGGTCTTCCCGGGAAGACCCAGTACTTC.

Ten or more counts support this clonotype. This rearrangement joins TRBV2 to TRBJ2-7, with D possibly being TRBD1 (6 bases). CDR3 size: 15 residues. The germline gives CDR1 SNHLY, CDR2 FYNNEI. With 5 bases removed from V and 2 bases from J, the gap between germline ends came to 16 bases. CDR3 sequence (DNA): TGTGCCAGCAGTCTAAGACAGGCCGGCACCTACGAGCAGTACTTC. This encodes CASSLRQAGTYEQYF.

This chain connects TRBV29-1 to TRBJ1-1; D may be TRBD1 (6 bases). This CDR3 has 14 residues. V lost 8 bases to trimming and J lost 1 base, with 17 bases between them. In germline, CDR1 is SQVTM, CDR2 ANQGSEA. This CDR3 reads CSRFPGQGNTEAFF. DNA for the CDR3: TGCAGCAGATTCCCGGGACAAGGGAACACTGAAGCTTTCTTT.

This clonotype occurred many times. The chain links TRBV20-1 to TRBJ1-2; TRBD1 might be the D (5 bases). The germline V gene encodes CDR1 DFQATT and CDR2 SNEGSKA (reference sequence). Trimming removed 6 bases at V and 5 bases at J, with 16 bases between. The CDR3 length is 13 residues. CDR3 in DNA: TGCAGTGCCCGACCAGGGCGTCAGTATGGCTACACCTTC. This gives the protein CSARPGRQYGYTF.

The genes are TRBV15 and TRBJ2-3, with TRBD1 identical over 8 bases. With V trimmed by 5 bases and J by 0 bases, 10 bases remained unmatched. The germline CDR1 and CDR2 sequences are LNHNV and YYDKDF (reference sequence). The CDR3 has 17 residues. Here the CDR3 reads CATSLIGQGPSTDTQYF. CDR3 in DNA: TGTGCCACCAGCTTGATCGGACAGGGACCTAGCACAGATACGCAGTATTTT.

Remarks on this clonotype: This sequence may be a read error, since a much larger clone differs from it by one base. The CDR3 coding sequence is TGTGCCAGGGAAGGACAGGGCGTCTACGAGCAGTACTTC. It translates to CAREGQGVYEQYF. This chain links TRBV5-2 with TRBJ2-7; TRBD1, the table's D call, was not compared with the DNA. TRBV5-2 is designated a pseudogene. The CDR3 has 13 amino acids.

The chain recombines TRBV12-3 or TRBV12-4 with TRBJ1-1; 9 bases agree with TRBD1. The CDR3 contains 14 residues. Germline trimming cut 5 bases from V and 7 bases from J; bases unmatched to any gene: 8. The CDR3 loop is CASSPRTGDDEAFF. In DNA, the CDR3 is TGTGCCAGCAGTCCCCGGACAGGGGATGATGAAGCTTTCTTT.

This clonotype was recorded at least ten times. The V and J genes are TRBV29-1 and TRBJ2-2; no reliable D call. Germline CDR1 and CDR2: SQVTM and ANQGSEA. Trimming stripped 0 bases from V and 5 bases from J, with 4 bases between. This CDR3 has 12 residues. The CDR3 loop reads CSVEEQTGELFF. DNA for the CDR3: TGCAGCGTTGAAGAGCAAACCGGGGAGCTGTTTTTT.